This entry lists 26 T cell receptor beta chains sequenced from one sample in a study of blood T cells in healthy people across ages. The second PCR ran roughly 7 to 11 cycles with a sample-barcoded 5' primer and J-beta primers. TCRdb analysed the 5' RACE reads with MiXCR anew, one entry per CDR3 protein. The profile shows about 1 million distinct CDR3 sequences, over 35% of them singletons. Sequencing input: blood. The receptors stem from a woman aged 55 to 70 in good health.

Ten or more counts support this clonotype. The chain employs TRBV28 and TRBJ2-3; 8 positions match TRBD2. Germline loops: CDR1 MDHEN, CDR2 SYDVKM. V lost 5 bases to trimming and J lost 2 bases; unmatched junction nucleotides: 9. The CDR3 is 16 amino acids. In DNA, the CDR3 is TGTGCCAGCAGTGCTTACGGCGGGAGGCTCACAGATACGCAGTATTTT. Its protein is CASSAYGGRLTDTQYF.

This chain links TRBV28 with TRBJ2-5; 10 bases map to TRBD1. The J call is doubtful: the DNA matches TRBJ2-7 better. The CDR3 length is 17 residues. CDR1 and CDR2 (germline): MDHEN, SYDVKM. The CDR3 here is CASSYVGGQGSNYEQYF. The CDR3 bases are TGTGCCAGCAGTTACGTGGGGGGACAGGGGTCAAACTACGAGCAGTACTTC.

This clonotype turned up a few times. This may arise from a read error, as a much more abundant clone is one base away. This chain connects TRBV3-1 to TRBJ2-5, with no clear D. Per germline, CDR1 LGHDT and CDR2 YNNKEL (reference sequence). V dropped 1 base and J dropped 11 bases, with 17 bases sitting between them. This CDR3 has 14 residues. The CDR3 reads CASSQGSSSNEQYF. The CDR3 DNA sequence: TGTGCCAGCAGCCAAGGTAGCAGCAGTAATGAGCAGTACTTC.

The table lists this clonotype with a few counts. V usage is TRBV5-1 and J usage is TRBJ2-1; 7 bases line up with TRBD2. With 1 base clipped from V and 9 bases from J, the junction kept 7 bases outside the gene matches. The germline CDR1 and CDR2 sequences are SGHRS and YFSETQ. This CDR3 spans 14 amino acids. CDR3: CASSLIPGGREQFF. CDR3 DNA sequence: TGCGCCAGCAGCTTGATCCCGGGAGGACGTGAGCAGTTCTTC.

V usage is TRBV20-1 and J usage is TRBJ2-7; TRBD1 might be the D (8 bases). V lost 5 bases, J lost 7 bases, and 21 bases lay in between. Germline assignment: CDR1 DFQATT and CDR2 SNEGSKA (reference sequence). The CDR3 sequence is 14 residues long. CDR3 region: CSAVRGQGGNEQYF. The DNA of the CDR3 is TGCAGTGCTGTTCGTGGACAGGGAGGGAATGAGCAGTACTTC.

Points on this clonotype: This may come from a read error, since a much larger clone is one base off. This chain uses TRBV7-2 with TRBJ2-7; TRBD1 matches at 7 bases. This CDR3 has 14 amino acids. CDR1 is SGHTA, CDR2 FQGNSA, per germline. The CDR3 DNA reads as TGTGTCAGCAGCTCCAGACAGGGAGACTACGAGCAGTACTTC. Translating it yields CVSSSRQGDYEQYF.

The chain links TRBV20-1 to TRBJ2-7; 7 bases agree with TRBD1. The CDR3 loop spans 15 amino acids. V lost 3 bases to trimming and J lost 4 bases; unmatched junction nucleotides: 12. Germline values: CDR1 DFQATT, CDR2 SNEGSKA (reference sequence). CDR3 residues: CSASASHRGTYEQYF. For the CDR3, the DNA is TGCAGTGCTAGTGCATCCCACAGGGGAACTTACGAGCAGTACTTC.

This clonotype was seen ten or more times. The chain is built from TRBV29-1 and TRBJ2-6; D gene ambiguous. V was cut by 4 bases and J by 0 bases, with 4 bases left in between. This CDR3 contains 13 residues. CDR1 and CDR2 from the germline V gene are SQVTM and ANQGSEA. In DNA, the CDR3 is TGCAGCGTTGGTGCCTCTGGGGCCAACGTCCTGACTTTC. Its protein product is CSVGASGANVLTF.

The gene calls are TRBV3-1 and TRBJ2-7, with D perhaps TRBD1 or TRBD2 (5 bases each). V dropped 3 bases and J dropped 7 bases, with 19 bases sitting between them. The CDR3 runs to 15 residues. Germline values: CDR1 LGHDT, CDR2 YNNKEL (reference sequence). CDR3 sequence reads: CASSHTGTLLREQYF. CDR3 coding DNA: TGTGCCAGCAGCCATACCGGGACCCTTCTTCGAGAGCAGTACTTC.

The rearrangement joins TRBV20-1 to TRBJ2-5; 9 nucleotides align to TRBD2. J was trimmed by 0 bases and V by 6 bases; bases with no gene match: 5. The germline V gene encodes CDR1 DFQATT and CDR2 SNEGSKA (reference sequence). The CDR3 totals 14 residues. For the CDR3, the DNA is TGCAGTGCGGTAAAGCGGGAGGACCAAGAGACCCAGTACTTC. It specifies CSAVKREDQETQYF.

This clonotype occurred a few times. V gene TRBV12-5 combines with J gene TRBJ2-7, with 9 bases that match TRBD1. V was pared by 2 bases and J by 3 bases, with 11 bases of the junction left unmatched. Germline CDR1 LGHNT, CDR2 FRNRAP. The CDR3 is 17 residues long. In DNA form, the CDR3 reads TGTGCTAGTGGTTTGTCCACCTCGACAGGGGGATTCTACGAGCAGTACTTC. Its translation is CASGLSTSTGGFYEQYF. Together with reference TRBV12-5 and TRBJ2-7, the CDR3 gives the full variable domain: DARVTQTPRHKVTEMGQEVTMRCQPILGHNTVFWYRQTMMQGLELLAYFRNRAPLDDSGMPKDRFSAEMPDATLATLKIQPSEPRDSAVYFCASGLSTSTGGFYEQYFGPGTRLTVT.

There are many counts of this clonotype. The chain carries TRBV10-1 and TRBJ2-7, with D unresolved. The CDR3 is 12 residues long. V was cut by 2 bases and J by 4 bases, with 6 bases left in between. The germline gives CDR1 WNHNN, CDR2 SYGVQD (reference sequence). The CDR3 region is CASSETDYEQYF. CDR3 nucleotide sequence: TGCGCCAGCAGTGAGACTGATTACGAGCAGTACTTC.

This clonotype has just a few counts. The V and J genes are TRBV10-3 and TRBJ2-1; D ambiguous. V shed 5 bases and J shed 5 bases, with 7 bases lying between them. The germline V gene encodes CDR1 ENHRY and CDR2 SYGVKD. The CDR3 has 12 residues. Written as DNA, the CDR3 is TGTGCCATCAGTCCAACACACAATGAGCAGTTCTTC. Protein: CAISPTHNEQFF.

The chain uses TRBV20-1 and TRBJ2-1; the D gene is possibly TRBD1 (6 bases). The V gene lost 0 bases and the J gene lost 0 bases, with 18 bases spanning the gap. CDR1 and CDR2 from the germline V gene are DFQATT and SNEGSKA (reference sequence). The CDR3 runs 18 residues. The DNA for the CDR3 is TGCAGTGCTAGAGATTTCGGGACAATTACAAGCTCCTACAATGAGCAGTTCTTC. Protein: CSARDFGTITSSYNEQFF.

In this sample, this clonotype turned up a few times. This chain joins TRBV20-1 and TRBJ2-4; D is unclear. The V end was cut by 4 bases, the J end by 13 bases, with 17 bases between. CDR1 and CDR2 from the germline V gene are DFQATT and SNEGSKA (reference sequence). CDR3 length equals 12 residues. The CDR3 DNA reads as TGCAGTGCTACCGGTGGTCGCGTGGAGCAGTACTTC. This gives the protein CSATGGRVEQYF.

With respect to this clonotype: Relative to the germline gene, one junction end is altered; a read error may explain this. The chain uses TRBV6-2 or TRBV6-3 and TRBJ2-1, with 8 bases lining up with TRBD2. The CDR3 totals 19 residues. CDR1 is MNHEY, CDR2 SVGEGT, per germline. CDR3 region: CASTLPGGSGKSSSNEQFF. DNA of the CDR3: TGTGCCAGCACCCTCCCTGGGGGTAGCGGGAAGAGCTCCTCCAATGAGCAGTTCTTC.

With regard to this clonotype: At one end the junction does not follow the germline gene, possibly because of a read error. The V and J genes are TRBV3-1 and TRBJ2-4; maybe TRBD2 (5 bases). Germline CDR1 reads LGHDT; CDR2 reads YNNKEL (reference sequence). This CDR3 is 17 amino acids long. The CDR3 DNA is TGTGCCAGCAGCCTCCTTCGAGAGGGCGCGGCAAAAAGCATTCAGTACTTC. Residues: CASSLLREGAAKSIQYF.

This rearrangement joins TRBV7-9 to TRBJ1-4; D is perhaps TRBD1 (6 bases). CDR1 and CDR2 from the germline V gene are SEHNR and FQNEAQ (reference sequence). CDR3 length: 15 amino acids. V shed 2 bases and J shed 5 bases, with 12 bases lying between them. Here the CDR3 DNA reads TGTGCCAGCAGCTTAAACACAGGGTTAAATGAAAAACTGTTTTTT. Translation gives CASSLNTGLNEKLFF.

The CDR3 loop is CASSRAGTGRDTQYF. The CDR3 DNA is TGTGCCAGCAGCAGAGCCGGGACAGGGCGAGATACGCAGTATTTT. The J gene is TRBJ2-3, the V gene TRBV7-2; 9 bases match TRBD1. Germline V gene data show CDR1 as SGHTA and CDR2 as FQGNSA. V was pared by 5 bases and J by 5 bases, with 8 bases of the junction left unmatched. The CDR3 totals 15 residues.

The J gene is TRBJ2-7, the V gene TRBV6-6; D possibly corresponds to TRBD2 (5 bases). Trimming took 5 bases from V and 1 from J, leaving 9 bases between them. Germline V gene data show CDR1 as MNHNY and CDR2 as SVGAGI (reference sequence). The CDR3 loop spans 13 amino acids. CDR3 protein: CASSRGYSYEQYF. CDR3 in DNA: TGTGCCAGCAGTCGAGGGTATTCCTACGAGCAGTACTTC.

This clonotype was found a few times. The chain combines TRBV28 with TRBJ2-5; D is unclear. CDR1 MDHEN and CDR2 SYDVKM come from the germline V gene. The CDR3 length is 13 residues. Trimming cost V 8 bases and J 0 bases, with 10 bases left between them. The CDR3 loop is CASSGGNQETQYF. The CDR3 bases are TGTGCCAGCTCCGGTGGGAACCAAGAGACCCAGTACTTC.

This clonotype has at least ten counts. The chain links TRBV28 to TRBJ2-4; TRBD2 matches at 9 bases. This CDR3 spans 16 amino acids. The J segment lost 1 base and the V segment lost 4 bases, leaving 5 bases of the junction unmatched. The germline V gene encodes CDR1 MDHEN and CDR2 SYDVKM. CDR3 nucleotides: TGTGCCAGCAGTTCAGCGACTAGCGGTGCCAAAAACATTCAGTACTTC. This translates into CASSSATSGAKNIQYF.

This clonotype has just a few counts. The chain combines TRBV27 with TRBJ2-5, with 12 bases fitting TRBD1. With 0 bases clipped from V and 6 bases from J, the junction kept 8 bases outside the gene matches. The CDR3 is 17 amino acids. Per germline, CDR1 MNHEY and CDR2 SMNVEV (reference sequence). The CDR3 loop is CASSLSTGTGGAKTQYF. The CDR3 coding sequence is TGTGCCAGCAGTTTATCCACCGGGACAGGGGGCGCGAAGACCCAGTACTTC.

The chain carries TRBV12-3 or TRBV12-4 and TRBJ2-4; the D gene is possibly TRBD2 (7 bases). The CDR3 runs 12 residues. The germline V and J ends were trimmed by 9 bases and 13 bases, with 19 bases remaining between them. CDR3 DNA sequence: TGTGCCAGTAAGGGGGAGGGTCTCGGGCAGTACTTC. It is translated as CASKGEGLGQYF.

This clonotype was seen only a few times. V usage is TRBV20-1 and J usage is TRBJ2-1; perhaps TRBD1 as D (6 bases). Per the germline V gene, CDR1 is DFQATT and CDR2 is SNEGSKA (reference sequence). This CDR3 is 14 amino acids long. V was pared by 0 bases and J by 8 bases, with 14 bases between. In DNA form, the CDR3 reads TGCAGTGCTAGAGATGAAAGGACAGAGGATGAGCAGTTCTTC. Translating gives CSARDERTEDEQFF.

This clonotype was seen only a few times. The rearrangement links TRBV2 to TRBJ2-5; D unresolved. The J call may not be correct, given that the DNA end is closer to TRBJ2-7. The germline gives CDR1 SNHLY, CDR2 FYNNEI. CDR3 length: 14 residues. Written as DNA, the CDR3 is TGTGCCAGCGGGTCTGAATCGCTGGCCTACGAGCAGTACTTC. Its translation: CASGSESLAYEQYF.